The sample holds many counts of the clone carrying this T cell receptor beta chain. Antigen specificity is unknown. TCRdb reanalysed the reads using MiXCR and keeps one entry per CDR3 protein. Altogether over 200,000 distinct CDR3 sequences are present, roughly an eighth being singletons, with the ten largest covering roughly 8.7%. The germline CDR1 and CDR2 sequences are SGHTA and FQGNSA. V dropped 6 bases and J dropped 5; count of bases not matched to a gene: 6. This CDR3 comprises 14 residues. This specimen belongs to a study of T cell repertoires in cytomegalovirus infection. The wider study: Signatures in public TCR beta sequences pointed to both CMV infection and matching HLA type.

Overall study findings and caveats: Carriage of CMV together with the relevant HLA was identifiable through cumulative public TCR beta family frequency. It was HLA-C-restricted CMV-specific TCR beta clonotypes that dominated the response ex vivo.

This rearrangement joins TRBV7-2 to TRBJ1-5; TRBD1 matches 8 bases. Sequencing was performed on PBMCs. The receptor comes from a human donor in good health (CMV status not recorded). Some clones in this sample may be carry-over from other donors' samples. Here the CDR3 reads CASSPRTGHQPQHF. CDR3 bases: TGTGCCAGCAGTCCTCGGACAGGGCATCAGCCCCAGCATTTT.